The subject of this entry is one TCR beta chain. The antigen is unknown. The sample comes from a study of cytomegalovirus exposure and HLA in healthy donors. Study-level information: The study placed less than 90% of its roughly 400 genotyped donors in the Caucasian-associated ancestry cluster.

This CDR3 region has 13 residues. The V end lost 4 bases, the J end lost 7 bases, and 13 bases lay between the germline ends. CDR1 is MDHEN, CDR2 SYDVKM, per germline. With 60 Vbeta and 13 Jbeta primers, the PCR was carried out. The repertoire was sequenced with immunoSEQ multiplex PCR; TCRdb's copy has only in-frame clones and lacks some. The sample carries under 200,000 clones, about 80% recorded once. Study outcomes and limitations: Researchers catalogued 150 or so TCR beta chains as cytomegalovirus-associated. Most CMV-associated TCR beta chains were later found to appear HLA-restricted.

This sequence joins TRBV28 and TRBJ1-1; TRBD1 might be the D (5 bases). The sequence came from a man aged 25-40 years in good health and CMV-seronegative. Material: PBMCs. The CDR3, as DNA: TGTGCCAGCAGTTCCGGACATACCTTTGAAGCTTTCTTT. Translating it yields CASSSGHTFEAFF.